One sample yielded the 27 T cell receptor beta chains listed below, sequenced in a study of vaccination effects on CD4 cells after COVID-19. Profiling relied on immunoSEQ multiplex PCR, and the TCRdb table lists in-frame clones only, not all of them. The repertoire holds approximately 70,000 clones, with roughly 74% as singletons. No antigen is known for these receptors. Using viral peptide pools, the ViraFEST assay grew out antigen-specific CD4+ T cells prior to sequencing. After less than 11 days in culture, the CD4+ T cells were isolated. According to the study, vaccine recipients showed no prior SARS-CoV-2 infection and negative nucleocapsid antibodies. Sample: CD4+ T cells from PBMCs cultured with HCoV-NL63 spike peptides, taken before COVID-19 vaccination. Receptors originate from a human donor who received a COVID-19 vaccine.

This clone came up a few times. In DNA form, the CDR3 reads TGTGCCAGCAGCCCATCCTCAGTCCGGAGCACGCAGTATTTT. Its translation is CASSPSSVRSTQYF. V and J are TRBV28 and TRBJ2-3; D is unclear. V was trimmed by 6 bases and J by 9 bases, leaving 19 bases between them. CDR1 is MDHEN and CDR2 is SYDVKM in the germline V gene. CDR3 size: 14 residues.

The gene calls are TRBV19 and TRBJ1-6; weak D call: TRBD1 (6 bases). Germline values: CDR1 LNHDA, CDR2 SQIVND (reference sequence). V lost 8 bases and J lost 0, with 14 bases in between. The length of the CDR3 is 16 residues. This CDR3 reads CASREGGSSYNSPLHF. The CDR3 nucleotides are TGTGCCAGTCGGGAGGGGGGAAGCTCCTATAATTCACCCCTCCACTTT.

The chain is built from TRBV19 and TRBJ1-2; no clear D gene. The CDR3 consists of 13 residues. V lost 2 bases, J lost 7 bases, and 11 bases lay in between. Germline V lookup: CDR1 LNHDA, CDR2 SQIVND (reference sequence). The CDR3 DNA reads TGTGCCAGTAGTATATCTTGGCAGTTTGGCTACACCTTC. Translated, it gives CASSISWQFGYTF.

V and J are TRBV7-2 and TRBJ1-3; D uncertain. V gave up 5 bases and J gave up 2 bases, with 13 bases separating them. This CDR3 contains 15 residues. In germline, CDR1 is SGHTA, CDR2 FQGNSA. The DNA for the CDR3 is TGTGCCAGCAGCGACGCGCGGCGGCCTGGAAACACCATATATTTT. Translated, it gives CASSDARRPGNTIYF.

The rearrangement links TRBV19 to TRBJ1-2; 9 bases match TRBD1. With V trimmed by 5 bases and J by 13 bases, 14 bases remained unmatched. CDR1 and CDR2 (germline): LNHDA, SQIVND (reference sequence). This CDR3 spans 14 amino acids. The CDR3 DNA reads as TGTGCCAGTAGTCCGGGGGACAGGGCGAGCTCCTGCACCTTC. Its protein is CASSPGDRASSCTF.

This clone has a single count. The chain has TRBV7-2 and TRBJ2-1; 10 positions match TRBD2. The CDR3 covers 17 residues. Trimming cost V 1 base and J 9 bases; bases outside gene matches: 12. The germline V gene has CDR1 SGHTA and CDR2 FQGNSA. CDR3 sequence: CASSLVAGLAVGGEQFF. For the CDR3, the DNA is TGTGCCAGCAGCTTAGTTGCCGGACTAGCGGTGGGCGGTGAGCAGTTCTTC.

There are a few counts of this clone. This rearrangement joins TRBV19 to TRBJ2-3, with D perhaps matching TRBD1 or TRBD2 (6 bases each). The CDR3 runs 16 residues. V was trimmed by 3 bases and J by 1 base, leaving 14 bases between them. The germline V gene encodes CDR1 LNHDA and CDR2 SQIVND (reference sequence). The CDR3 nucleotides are TGTGCCAGTAGTATCCGGGGGCCCGGGGGCACAGATACGCAGTATTTT. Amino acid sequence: CASSIRGPGGTDTQYF.

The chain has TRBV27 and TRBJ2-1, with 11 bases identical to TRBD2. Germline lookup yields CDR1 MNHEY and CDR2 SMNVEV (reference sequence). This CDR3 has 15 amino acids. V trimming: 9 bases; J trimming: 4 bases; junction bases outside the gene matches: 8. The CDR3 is CASRLAGGPYNEQFF. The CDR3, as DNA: TGTGCCAGTAGGCTAGCGGGGGGTCCGTACAATGAGCAGTTCTTC.

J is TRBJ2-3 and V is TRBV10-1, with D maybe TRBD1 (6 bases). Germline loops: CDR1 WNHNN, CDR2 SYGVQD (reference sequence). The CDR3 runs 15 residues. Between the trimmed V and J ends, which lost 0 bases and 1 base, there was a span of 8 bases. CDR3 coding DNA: TGCGCCAGCAGTGAGTCCAGGACAGGCACAGATACGCAGTATTTT. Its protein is CASSESRTGTDTQYF.

CDR3 DNA: TGTGCCAGCAGCCACACTAGCGGGGGTAAAGATACGCAGTATTTT. As protein: CASSHTSGGKDTQYF. The chain couples TRBV5-6 to TRBJ2-3; 11 bases are shared with TRBD2. CDR3 size: 15 residues. The J segment lost 5 bases and the V segment lost 4 bases, leaving 6 bases of the junction unmatched. The germline CDR1 and CDR2 sequences are SGHDT and YYEEEE.

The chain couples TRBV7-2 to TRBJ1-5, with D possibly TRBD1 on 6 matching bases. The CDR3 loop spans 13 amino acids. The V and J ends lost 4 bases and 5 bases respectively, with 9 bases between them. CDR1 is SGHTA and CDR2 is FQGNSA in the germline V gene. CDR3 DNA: TGTGCCAGCAGCTACAGGGTTGATCAGCCCCAGCATTTT. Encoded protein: CASSYRVDQPQHF.

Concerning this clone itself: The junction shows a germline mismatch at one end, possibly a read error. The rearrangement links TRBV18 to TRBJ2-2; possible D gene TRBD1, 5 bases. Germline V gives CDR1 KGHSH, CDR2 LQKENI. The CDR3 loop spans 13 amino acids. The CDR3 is CATSGWNTGELFF. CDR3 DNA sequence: TGTGCCACCTCAGGGTGGAACACCGGGGAGCTGTTTTTT.

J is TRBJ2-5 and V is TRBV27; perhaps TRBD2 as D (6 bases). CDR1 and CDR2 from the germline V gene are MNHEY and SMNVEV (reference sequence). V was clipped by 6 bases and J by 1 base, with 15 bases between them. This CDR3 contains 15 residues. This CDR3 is CASRIRRDSQETQYF. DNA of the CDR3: TGTGCCAGCAGAATCCGGAGGGACTCCCAAGAGACCCAGTACTTC.

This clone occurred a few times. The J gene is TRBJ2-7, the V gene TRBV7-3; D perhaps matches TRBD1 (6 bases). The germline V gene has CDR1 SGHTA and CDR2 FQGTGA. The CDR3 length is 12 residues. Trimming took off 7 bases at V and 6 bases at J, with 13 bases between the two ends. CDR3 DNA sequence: TGTGCCAGCAACGGACAGTCTGGCGAGCAGTACGTC. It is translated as CASNGQSGEQYV.

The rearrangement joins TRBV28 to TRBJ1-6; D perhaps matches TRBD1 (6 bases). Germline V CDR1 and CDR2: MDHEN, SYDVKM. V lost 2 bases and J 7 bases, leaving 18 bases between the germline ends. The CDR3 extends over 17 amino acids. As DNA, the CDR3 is TGTGCCAGCAGTTTAAAGAGAGGGGGTGAGGGCAATTCACCCCTCCACTTT. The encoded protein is CASSLKRGGEGNSPLHF.

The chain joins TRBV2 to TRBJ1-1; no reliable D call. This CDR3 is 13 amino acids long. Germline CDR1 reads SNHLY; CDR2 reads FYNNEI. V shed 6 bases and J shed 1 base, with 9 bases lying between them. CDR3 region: CASSKAENTEAFF. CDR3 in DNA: TGTGCCAGCAGCAAGGCCGAGAACACTGAAGCTTTCTTT.

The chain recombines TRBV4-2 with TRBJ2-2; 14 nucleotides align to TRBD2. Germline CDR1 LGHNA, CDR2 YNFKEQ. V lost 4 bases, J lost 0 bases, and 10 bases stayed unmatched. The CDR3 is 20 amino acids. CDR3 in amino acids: CASSRYPGLAGATNTGELFF. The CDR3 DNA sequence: TGTGCCAGCAGCCGATATCCGGGACTAGCGGGGGCTACGAACACCGGGGAGCTGTTTTTT.

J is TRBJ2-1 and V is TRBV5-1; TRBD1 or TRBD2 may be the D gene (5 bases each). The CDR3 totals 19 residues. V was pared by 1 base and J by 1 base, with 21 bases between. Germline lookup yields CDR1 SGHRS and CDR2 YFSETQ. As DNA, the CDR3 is TGCGCCAGCAGCTTGAGGAGGCCAGGGCAAGTAACGTCCTACAATGAGCAGTTCTTC. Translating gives CASSLRRPGQVTSYNEQFF. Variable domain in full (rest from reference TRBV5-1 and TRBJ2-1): KAGVTQTPRYLIKTRGQQVTLSCSPISGHRSVSWYQQTPGQGLQFLFEYFSETQRNKGNFPGRFSGRQFSNSRSEMNVSTLELGDSALYLCASSLRRPGQVTSYNEQFFGPGTRLTVL.

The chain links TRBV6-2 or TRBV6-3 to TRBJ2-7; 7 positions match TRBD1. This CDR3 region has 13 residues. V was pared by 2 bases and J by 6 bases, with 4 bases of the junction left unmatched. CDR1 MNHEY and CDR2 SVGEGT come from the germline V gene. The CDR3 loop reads CASSYTGVREQYV. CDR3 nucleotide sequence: TGTGCCAGCAGTTACACAGGGGTCCGCGAGCAGTACGTC.

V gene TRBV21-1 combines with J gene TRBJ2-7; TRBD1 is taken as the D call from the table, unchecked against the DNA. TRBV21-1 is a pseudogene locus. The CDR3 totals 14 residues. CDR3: CASSKKGRVNEQYV. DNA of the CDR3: TGTGCCAGCAGCAAAAAGGGCAGGGTGAACGAGCAGTACGTC.

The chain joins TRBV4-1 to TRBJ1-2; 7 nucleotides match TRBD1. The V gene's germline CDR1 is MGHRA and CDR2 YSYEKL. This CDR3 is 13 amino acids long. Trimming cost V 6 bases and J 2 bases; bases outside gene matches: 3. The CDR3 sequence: CASRPTGNYGYTF. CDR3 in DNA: TGCGCCAGCAGACCGACAGGGAACTATGGCTACACCTTC.

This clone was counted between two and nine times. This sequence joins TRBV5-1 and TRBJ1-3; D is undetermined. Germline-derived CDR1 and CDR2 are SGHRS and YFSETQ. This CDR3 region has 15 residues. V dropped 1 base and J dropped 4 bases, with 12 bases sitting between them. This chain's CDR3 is CASSLWTGRGNTIYF. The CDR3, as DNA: TGCGCCAGCAGCTTGTGGACGGGTCGAGGAAACACCATATATTTT.

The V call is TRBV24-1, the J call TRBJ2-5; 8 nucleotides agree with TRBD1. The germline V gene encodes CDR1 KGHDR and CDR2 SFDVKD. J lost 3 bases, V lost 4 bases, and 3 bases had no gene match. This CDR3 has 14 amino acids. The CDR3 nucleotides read TGTGCCACCAGTGAAGCGGACAGGGAAGAGACCCAGTACTTC. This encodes CATSEADREETQYF.

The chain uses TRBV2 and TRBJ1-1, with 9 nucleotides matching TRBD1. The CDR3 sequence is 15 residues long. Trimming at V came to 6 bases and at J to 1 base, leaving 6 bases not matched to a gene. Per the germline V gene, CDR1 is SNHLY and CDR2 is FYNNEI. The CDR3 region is CASSAKGQGNTEAFF. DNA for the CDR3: TGTGCCAGCAGCGCTAAGGGACAGGGGAACACTGAAGCTTTCTTT.

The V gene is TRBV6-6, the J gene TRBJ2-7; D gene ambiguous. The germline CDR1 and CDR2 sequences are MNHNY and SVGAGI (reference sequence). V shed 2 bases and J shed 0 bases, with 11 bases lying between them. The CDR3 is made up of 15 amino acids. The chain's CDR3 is CASSYLVGPSYEQYV. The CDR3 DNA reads TGTGCCAGCAGTTACCTCGTTGGGCCCTCCTACGAGCAGTACGTC.

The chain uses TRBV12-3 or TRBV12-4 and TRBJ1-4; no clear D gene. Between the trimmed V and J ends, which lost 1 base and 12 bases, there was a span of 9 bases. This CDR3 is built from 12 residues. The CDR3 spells CASSLGSFELFF. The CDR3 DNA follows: TGTGCCAGCAGTTTAGGGTCCTTTGAACTGTTTTTT.

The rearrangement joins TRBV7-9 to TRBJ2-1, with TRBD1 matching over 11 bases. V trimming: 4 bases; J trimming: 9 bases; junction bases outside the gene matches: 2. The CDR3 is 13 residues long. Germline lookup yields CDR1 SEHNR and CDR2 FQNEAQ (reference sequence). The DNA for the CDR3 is TGTGCCAGCAGCTGGACAGGGGGCGGTGAGCAGTTCTTC. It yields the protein CASSWTGGGEQFF.